This is a list of T cell receptor beta chains from one sample in a study of T cells after yellow fever vaccination. TCRdb ran MiXCR on the 5' RACE reads and lists one entry per CDR3 protein. The table lists 200,000 to 300,000 distinct CDR3 sequences, roughly 13% of them singletons. Sequencing used CD4+ T cells sorted from PBMCs, obtained 45 days after the yellow fever booster vaccination. The receptors shown here come from a man younger than 40 who received the YFV17D yellow fever vaccine. Each CDR3 is given with its conserved first and last residue. Fields, in order: CDR3 protein, CDR3 DNA, clone size, J gene, V gene, D gene. A D gene is named only where the DNA matches it firmly. Not every row has a clone size; where given, it reads once, few, many or a size class.

CATRTGGPDTQYF,TGTGCCACCAGGACAGGAGGCCCAGATACGCAGTATTTT,NA,TRBJ2-3,TRBV24-1,NA
CSATGLTGRDTEAFF,TGCAGTGCTACCGGTCTAACTGGAAGGGACACTGAAGCTTTCTTT,NA,TRBJ1-1,TRBV20-1,NA
CASSIQGGEQYF,TGTGCCAGCAGCATACAGGGGGGCGAGCAGTACTTC,few,TRBJ2-7,TRBV12-3/TRBV12-4,TRBD1
CASSRTGENTEAFF,TGTGCCAGCAGTCGGACAGGAGAAAACACTGAAGCTTTCTTT,few,TRBJ1-1,TRBV12-3/TRBV12-4,TRBD1
CASSLEGLGQGQYF,TGTGCCAGCAGCTTAGAGGGTTTGGGGCAGGGGCAGTATTTT,NA,TRBJ2-3,TRBV7-2,NA
CASSLYGAALSTDTQYF,TGTGCCAGCAGCTTATATGGAGCGGCGCTTAGCACAGATACGCAGTATTTT,few,TRBJ2-3,TRBV7-3,NA
CSASASRAETQYF,TGCAGTGCTAGTGCTAGTCGGGCAGAGACCCAGTACTTC,NA,TRBJ2-5,TRBV20-1,NA
CASSPGTDNQETQYF,TGCGCCAGCAGCCCCGGGACAGACAATCAAGAGACCCAGTACTTC,NA,TRBJ2-5,TRBV5-1,TRBD1
CASSFLQGYNEQFF,TGTGCCAGCAGTTTCCTACAGGGCTACAATGAGCAGTTCTTC,NA,TRBJ2-1,TRBV6-2/TRBV6-3,NA
CASSLGYRVGGKNVLTDNEQFF,TGCGCCAGCAGCTTGGGATACAGGGTCGGCGGGAAAAATGTTCTGACGGACAATGAGCAGTTCTTC,NA,TRBJ2-1,TRBV5-1,NA
CASSQDFGGPVSYNEQFF,TGTGCCAGCAGCCAAGATTTTGGCGGTCCCGTCTCCTACAATGAGCAGTTCTTC,NA,TRBJ2-1,TRBV4-2,NA
CASSTDSGSLNTGELFF,TGTGCCAGCAGCACCGATAGCGGGAGTCTCAACACCGGGGAGCTGTTTTTT,NA,TRBJ2-2,TRBV11-2,TRBD2
CASSFQRYEQYF,TGTGCCAGCAGCTTTCAACGATACGAGCAGTACTTC,NA,TRBJ2-7,TRBV5-6,NA
CASSPEVTGVNEQFF,TGTGCCAGCTCACCAGAAGTGACGGGCGTGAATGAGCAGTTCTTC,NA,TRBJ2-1,TRBV18,NA
CASSGKPGTPSKIGTQYF,TGCGCCAGCAGCGGAAAACCTGGGACACCGAGTAAGATAGGGACCCAGTACTTC,NA,TRBJ2-5,TRBV5-1,NA
CASSYVVYAQYF,TGTGCCAGCAGTTACGTCGTTTATGCGCAGTATTTT,NA,TRBJ2-3,TRBV6-2/TRBV6-3,NA
CASSQGRETQYF,TGTGCCAGCAGCCAAGGACGAGAGACCCAGTACTTC,many,TRBJ2-5,TRBV14,NA
CASSQPGYEQYF,TGTGCCAGCAGCCAGCCCGGCTACGAGCAGTACTTC,NA,TRBJ2-7,TRBV3-1,NA
CASSVTSGTYNEQFF,TGTGCCAGCAGCGTGACTAGCGGTACCTACAATGAGCAGTTCTTC,few,TRBJ2-1,TRBV7-2,TRBD2
CASSQMSKTSYEQYF,TGTGCCAGCAGCCAAATGTCCAAGACAAGTTACGAGCAGTACTTC,NA,TRBJ2-7,TRBV3-1,NA
CASSVGGTYTGELFF,TGTGCCAGCAGCGTAGGGGGCACTTACACCGGGGAGCTGTTTTTT,NA,TRBJ2-2,TRBV9,NA
CASRRSGANVLTF,TGCGCCAGCCGACGGTCCGGGGCCAACGTCCTGACTTTC,few,TRBJ2-6,TRBV4-3,NA
CAWSVLTDRLPGEQYF,TGTGCCTGGAGTGTACTCACAGATAGACTGCCCGGGGAGCAGTACTTC,NA,TRBJ2-7,TRBV30,NA
CASSLETNTGELFF,TGTGCCAGCAGCTTAGAGACTAACACCGGGGAGCTGTTTTTT,NA,TRBJ2-2,TRBV7-3,NA
CASSTPGSWETQYF,TGTGCCAGCAGCACCCCTGGTTCGTGGGAGACCCAGTACTTC,NA,TRBJ2-5,TRBV7-8,NA
CASSFGRETQYF,TGTGCCAGCAGTTTTGGGAGGGAGACCCAGTACTTC,many,TRBJ2-5,TRBV12-3/TRBV12-4,NA
CSAGHGPYEQYF,TGCAGCGCCGGACACGGTCCCTACGAGCAGTACTTC,many,TRBJ2-7,TRBV29-1,NA
CASSLYGGSLATQYF,TGTGCCAGCAGCTTATATGGTGGTAGTTTGGCGACCCAGTACTTC,few,TRBJ2-5,TRBV7-2,NA
CAIRVEGNTGELFF,TGTGCCATCAGGGTTGAAGGGAACACCGGGGAGCTGTTTTTT,few,TRBJ2-2,TRBV10-3,NA
CASSGRLPGGTNEKLFF,TGTGCCAGCAGCGGCCGTCTTCCAGGGGGTACTAATGAAAAACTGTTTTTT,NA,TRBJ1-4,TRBV7-8,TRBD1
CASSQLRVSYNEQFF,TGCGCCAGCAGCCAATTGCGGGTCTCCTACAATGAGCAGTTCTTC,few,TRBJ2-1,TRBV4-3,NA
CASSLTSGNKEQYF,TGTGCCAGCAGTTTGACTAGCGGGAACAAAGAGCAGTACTTC,few,TRBJ2-7,TRBV12-3/TRBV12-4,TRBD2
CASSLGDRTQYF,TGTGCCAGCAGTCTAGGCGATCGGACCCAGTACTTC,few,TRBJ2-5,TRBV12-3/TRBV12-4,NA
CRLGPRGSEQFF,TGCAGACTGGGACCCCGAGGGAGTGAGCAGTTCTTC,few,TRBJ2-1,TRBV20-1,NA
CASSPDRIRGAQYF,TGTGCCAGCAGCCCGGACAGAATCCGAGGGGCCCAGTACTTC,few,TRBJ2-5,TRBV6-1,NA
CATFNRGANTGELFF,TGTGCCACGTTCAACAGGGGGGCGAACACCGGGGAGCTGTTTTTT,few,TRBJ2-2,TRBV7-9,TRBD1
CASSPAWDRGKETQYF,TGTGCCAGCAGCCCTGCTTGGGACAGGGGAAAAGAGACCCAGTACTTC,NA,TRBJ2-5,TRBV11-3,TRBD1
CATRFRERGYNEQFF,TGTGCCACCAGATTCAGGGAGCGGGGTTACAATGAGCAGTTCTTC,few,TRBJ2-1,TRBV24-1,TRBD2
CASCGQRNEKLFF,TGTGCCAGTTGCGGACAGAGGAATGAAAAACTGTTTTTT,few,TRBJ1-4,TRBV28,NA
CASSPDPSSYNEQFF,TGCGCCAGCAGCCCGGACCCGAGCTCCTACAATGAGCAGTTCTTC,few,TRBJ2-1,TRBV5-1,NA
CASGTSMFEQFF,TGTGCCAGCGGTACTAGCATGTTTGAGCAGTTCTTC,NA,TRBJ2-1,TRBV6-2/TRBV6-3,NA
CASSPQLAASAYEQYF,TGTGCCAGCAGCCCTCAGTTAGCGGCAAGTGCCTACGAGCAGTACTTC,few,TRBJ2-7,TRBV27,NA
CASSLGTSGRGLETQYF,TGTGCCAGCAGCTTAGGGACTAGCGGGAGAGGTTTGGAGACCCAGTACTTC,few,TRBJ2-5,TRBV7-6,TRBD2
CSARFLVGEQYF,TGCAGTGCTAGGTTCCTAGTGGGTGAGCAGTACTTC,many,TRBJ2-7,TRBV20-1,NA
CANRQGGEQYF,TGTGCCAATAGACAGGGGGGAGAGCAGTACTTC,NA,TRBJ2-7,TRBV19,TRBD1
CASSLGVRGGQETQYF,TGTGCCAGCAGCTTGGGGGTCAGGGGTGGTCAAGAGACCCAGTACTTC,few,TRBJ2-5,TRBV5-4,NA
CASSQDGSVAAYEQYF,TGTGCCAGCAGCCAAGATGGGTCGGTAGCGGCGTACGAGCAGTACTTC,few,TRBJ2-7,TRBV3-1,NA
CASSPLTSRGETQYF,TGCGCCAGCAGCCCCCTTACTAGCCGGGGCGAGACCCAGTACTTC,few,TRBJ2-5,TRBV5-1,NA
CASSLKGGEQFF,TGTGCCAGCAGCCTGAAGGGTGGTGAGCAGTTCTTC,few,TRBJ2-1,TRBV3-1,NA
CSVERRGTGSGYTF,TGCAGCGTTGAACGCAGGGGGACAGGGTCCGGCTACACCTTC,few,TRBJ1-2,TRBV29-1,TRBD1
CASLGSQETQYF,TGTGCCAGTTTGGGCTCCCAAGAGACCCAGTACTTC,NA,TRBJ2-5,TRBV11-2,NA